This T cell receptor beta chain was captured in a study of OX40 agonist ivuxolimab in advanced cancers. Overall study findings and caveats: CD8+ T cells were the subset that, on average, had more expanded clones than CD4+.

Clones were sequenced by immunoSEQ multiplex PCR, and TCRdb holds only the in-frame ones, with some missing. The profile shows 30,000 to 40,000 clones, 70% to 90% of them singletons. To note about this clone: The target antigen is unknown.

Per the germline V gene, CDR1 is SEHNR and CDR2 is FQNEAQ (reference sequence). Trimming pared 5 bases from V and 4 bases from J, leaving 15 bases between. The CDR3 runs to 15 residues. The clonotype originates from an adult with an advanced solid tumor such as melanoma, head and neck, liver or kidney cancer. The V call is TRBV7-9, the J call TRBJ2-1; the D is unclear. The input for sequencing was CD4+ or CD8+ T cells sorted from blood, taken in a trial of the OX40 agonist ivuxolimab. The DNA for the CDR3 is TGTGCCAGCAGCCCGGTTGACGCTGGATACAATGAGCAGTTCTTC. Protein sequence: CASSPVDAGYNEQFF. Looking up the rest from reference TRBV7-9 and TRBJ2-1 gives the full variable domain: DTGVSQNPRHKITKRGQNVTFRCDPISEHNRLYWYRQTLGQGPEFLTYFQNEAQLEKSRLLSDRFSAERPKGSFSTLEIQRTEQGDSAMYLCASSPVDAGYNEQFFGPGTRLTVL.